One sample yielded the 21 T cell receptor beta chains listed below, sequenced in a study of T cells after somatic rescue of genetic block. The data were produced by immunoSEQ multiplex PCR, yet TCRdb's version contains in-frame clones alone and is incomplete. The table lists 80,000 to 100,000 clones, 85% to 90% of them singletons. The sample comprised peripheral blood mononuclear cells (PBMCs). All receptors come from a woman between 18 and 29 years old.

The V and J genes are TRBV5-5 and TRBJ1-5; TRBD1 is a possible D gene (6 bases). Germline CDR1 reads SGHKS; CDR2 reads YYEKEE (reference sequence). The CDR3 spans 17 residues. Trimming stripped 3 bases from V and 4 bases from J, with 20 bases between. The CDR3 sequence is CASSSHATGKGNQPQHF. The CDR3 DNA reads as TGTGCCAGCAGCTCGCATGCCACAGGGAAGGGGAATCAGCCCCAGCATTTT. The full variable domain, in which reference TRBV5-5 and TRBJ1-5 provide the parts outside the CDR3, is DAGVTQSPTHLIKTRGQQVTLRCSPISGHKSVSWYQQVLGQGPQFIFQYYEKEERGRGNFPDRFSARQFPNYSSELNVNALLLGDSALYLCASSSHATGKGNQPQHFGDGTRLSIL.

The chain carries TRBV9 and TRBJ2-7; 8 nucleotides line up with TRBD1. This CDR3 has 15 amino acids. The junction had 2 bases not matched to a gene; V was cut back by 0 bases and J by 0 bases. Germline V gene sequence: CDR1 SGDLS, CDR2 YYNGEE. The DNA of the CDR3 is TGTGCCAGCAGCGTAGGTACAGGGGGCTCCTACGAGCAGTACTTC. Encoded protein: CASSVGTGGSYEQYF.

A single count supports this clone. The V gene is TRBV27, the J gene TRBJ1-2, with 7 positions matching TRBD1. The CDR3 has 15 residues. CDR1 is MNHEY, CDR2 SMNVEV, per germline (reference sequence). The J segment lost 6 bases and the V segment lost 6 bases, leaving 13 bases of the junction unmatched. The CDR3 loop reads CASSLRGGGGDGYTF. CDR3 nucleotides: TGTGCCAGCAGCCTAAGAGGGGGCGGGGGGGATGGCTACACCTTC.

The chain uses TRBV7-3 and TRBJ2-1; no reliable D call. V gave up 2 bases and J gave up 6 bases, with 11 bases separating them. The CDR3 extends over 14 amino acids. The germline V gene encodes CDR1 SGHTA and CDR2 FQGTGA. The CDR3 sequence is CASSLDSGSNEQFF. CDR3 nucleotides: TGTGCCAGCAGCTTAGACTCCGGTTCCAATGAGCAGTTCTTC. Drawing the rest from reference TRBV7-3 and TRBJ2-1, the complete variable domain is GAGVSQTPSNKVTEKGKYVELRCDPISGHTALYWYRQSLGQGPEFLIYFQGTGAADDSGLPNDRFFAVRPEGSVSTLKIQRTERGDSAVYLCASSLDSGSNEQFFGPGTRLTVL.

CDR3 sequence reads: CAWSVPSPGSNEQFF. The CDR3 DNA sequence: TGTGCCTGGAGTGTACCCTCCCCAGGGTCCAATGAGCAGTTCTTC. The rearrangement uses TRBV30 and TRBJ2-1, with D possibly TRBD1 on 5 matching bases. The CDR3 totals 15 residues. Trimming removed 0 bases from V and 6 bases from J, with 15 bases in between. Germline lookup yields CDR1 GTSNPN and CDR2 SVGIG (reference sequence).

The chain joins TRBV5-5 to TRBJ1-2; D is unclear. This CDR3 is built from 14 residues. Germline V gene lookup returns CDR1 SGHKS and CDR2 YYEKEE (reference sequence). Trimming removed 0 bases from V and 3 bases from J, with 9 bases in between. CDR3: CASSLVDGYYGYTF. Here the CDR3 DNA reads TGTGCCAGCAGCTTGGTGGACGGATACTATGGCTACACCTTC.

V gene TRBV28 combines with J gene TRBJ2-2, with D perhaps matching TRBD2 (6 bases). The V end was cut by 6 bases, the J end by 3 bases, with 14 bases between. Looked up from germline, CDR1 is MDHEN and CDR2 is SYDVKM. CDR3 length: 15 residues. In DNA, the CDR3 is TGTGCCAGCAGGACCGGGGGTGGGGACACCGGGGAGCTGTTTTTT. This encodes CASRTGGGDTGELFF.

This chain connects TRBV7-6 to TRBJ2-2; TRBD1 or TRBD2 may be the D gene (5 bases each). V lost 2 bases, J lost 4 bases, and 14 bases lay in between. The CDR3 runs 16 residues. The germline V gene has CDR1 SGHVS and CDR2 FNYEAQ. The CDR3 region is CASSLITGTSTGELFF. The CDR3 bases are TGTGCCAGCAGCTTAATAACGGGGACGAGCACCGGGGAGCTGTTTTTT.

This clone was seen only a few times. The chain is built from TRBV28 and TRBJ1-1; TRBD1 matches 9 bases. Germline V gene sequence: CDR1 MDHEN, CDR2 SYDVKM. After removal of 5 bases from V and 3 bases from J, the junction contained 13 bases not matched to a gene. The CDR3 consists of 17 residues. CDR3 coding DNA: TGTGCCAGCAGTGCCCTTGACGGGACAGGGTTGTACACTGAAGCTTTCTTT. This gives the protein CASSALDGTGLYTEAFF.

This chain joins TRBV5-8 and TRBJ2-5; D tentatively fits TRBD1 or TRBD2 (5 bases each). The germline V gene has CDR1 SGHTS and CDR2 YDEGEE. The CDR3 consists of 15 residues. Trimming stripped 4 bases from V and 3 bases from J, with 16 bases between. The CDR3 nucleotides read TGTGCCAGCAGCGTGGGACGGCTTCGGGAAGAGACCCAGTACTTC. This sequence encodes CASSVGRLREETQYF.

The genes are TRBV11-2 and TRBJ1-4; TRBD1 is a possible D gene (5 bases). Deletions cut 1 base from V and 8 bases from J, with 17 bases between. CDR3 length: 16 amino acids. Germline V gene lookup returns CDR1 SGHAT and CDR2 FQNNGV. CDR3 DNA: TGTGCCAGCAGCTTAGGGGCCAGTGGGGCCACGGAAAAACTGTTTTTT. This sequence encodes CASSLGASGATEKLFF. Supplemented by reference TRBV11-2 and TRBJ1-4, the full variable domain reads EAGVAQSPRYKIIEKRQSVAFWCNPISGHATLYWYQQILGQGPKLLIQFQNNGVVDDSQLPKDRFSAERLKGVDSTLKIQPAKLEDSAVYLCASSLGASGATEKLFFGSGTQLSVL.

CDR3 amino acids: CASTGLGEQYF. The DNA for the CDR3 is TGTGCCAGCACAGGGCTGGGCGAGCAGTACTTC. The chain links TRBV6-5 to TRBJ2-7; D perhaps matches TRBD1 (5 bases). CDR1 is MNHEY and CDR2 is SVGAGI in the germline V gene. This CDR3 is 11 amino acids long. Trimming removed 7 bases from V and 6 bases from J, with 10 bases in between.

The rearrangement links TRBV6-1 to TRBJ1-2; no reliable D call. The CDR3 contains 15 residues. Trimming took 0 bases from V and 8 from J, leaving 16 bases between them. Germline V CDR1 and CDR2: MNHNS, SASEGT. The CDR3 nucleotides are TGTGCCAGCAGTGAAGCAGGCGCGGAGGTCAAGGGCTACACCTTC. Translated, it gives CASSEAGAEVKGYTF.

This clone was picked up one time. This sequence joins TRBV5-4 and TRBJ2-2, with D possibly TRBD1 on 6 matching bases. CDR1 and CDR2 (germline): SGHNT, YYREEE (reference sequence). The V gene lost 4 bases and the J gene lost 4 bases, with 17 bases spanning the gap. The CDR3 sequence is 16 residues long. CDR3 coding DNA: TGTGCCAGCAGCCAGGGGCGGCAGGGCGGCACCGGGGAGCTGTTTTTT. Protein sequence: CASSQGRQGGTGELFF.

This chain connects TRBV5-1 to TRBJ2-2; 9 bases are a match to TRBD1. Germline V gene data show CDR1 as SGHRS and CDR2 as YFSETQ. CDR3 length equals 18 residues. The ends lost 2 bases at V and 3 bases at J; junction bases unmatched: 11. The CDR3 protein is CASSLLIGQGRHTGELFF. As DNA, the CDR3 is TGCGCCAGCAGCTTACTTATTGGACAGGGGCGACACACCGGGGAGCTGTTTTTT.

The CDR3 sequence is CASSWTSEIVGELFF. The CDR3 bases are TGTGCCAGCAGTTGGACTAGCGAGATAGTCGGGGAGCTGTTTTTT. V is TRBV6-6 and J is TRBJ2-2; 9 bases map to TRBD2. The J segment lost 7 bases and the V segment lost 4 bases, leaving 7 bases of the junction unmatched. The germline V gene encodes CDR1 MNHNY and CDR2 SVGAGI (reference sequence). The CDR3 is 15 amino acids.

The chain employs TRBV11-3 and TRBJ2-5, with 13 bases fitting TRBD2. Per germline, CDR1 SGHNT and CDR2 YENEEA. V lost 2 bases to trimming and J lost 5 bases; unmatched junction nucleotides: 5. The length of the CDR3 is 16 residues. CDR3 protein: CASSLQLAGGGETQYF. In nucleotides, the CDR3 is TGTGCCAGCAGCTTACAACTAGCGGGAGGGGGGGAGACCCAGTACTTC.

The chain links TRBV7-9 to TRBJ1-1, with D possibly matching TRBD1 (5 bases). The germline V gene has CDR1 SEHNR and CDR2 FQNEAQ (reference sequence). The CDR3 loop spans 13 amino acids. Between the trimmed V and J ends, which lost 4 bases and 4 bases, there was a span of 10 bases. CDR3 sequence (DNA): TGTGCCAGCAGCTCCGGGGGGGGCACTGAAGCTTTCTTT. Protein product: CASSSGGGTEAFF.

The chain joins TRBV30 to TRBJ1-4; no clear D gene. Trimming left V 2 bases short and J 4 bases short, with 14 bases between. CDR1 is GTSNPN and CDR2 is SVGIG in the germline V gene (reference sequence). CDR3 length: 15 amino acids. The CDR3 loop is CAWSRRSLGNEKLFF. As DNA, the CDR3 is TGTGCCTGGAGTCGACGGAGCTTGGGTAATGAAAAACTGTTTTTT. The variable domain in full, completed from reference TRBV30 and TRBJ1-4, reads SQTIHQWPATLVQPVGSPLSLECTVEGTSNPNLYWYRQAAGRGLQLLFYSVGIGQISSEVPQNLSASRPQDRQFILSSKKLLLSDSGFYLCAWSRRSLGNEKLFFGSGTQLSVL.

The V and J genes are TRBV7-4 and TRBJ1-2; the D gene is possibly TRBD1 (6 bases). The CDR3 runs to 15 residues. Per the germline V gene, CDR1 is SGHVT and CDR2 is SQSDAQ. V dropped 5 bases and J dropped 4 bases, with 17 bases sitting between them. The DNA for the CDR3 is TGTGCCAGCAGCCCTTCGGGACAAGAATTCTATGGCTACACCTTC. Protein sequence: CASSPSGQEFYGYTF.

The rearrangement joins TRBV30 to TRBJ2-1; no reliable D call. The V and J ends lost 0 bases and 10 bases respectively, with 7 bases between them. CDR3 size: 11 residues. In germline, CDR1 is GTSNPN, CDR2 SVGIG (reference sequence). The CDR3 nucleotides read TGTGCCTGGAGTGTACTGCTGGAGCAGTTCTTC. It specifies CAWSVLLEQFF.